Included here is one T cell receptor (beta chain) sequence, with context. What it recognizes is unknown. The germline V gene has CDR1 SNHLY and CDR2 FYNNEI. This CDR3 contains 15 residues. V shed 0 bases and J shed 2 bases, with 11 bases lying between them. Unique molecular identifiers were incorporated during preparation of the TCRbeta library. In TCRdb, the PCR reads were re-called with MiXCR into one record per CDR3 protein. This table has hundreds of thousands of distinct CDR3 sequences, about 15% appearing once. The data were obtained in a study of T-cell reconstitution after alpha-beta-depleted transplantation in children. Study findings and constraints: T-cell numbers and diversity one year post-transplant derived largely from freshly generated T cells. Day-60 TCRbeta diversity that was high in some patients was derived from surviving recipient T cells and thymic progenitors.

This sequence was found in a male patient younger than 18 who had a stem cell transplant for acute lymphoblastic leukemia, so the T cells may come from the graft donor. The J gene is TRBJ2-7, the V gene TRBV2, with a tentative D call TRBD1 (5 bases). The sample consisted of PBMCs, mostly from graft donor cells, taken 360 days after TCRalphabeta/CD19-depleted stem cell transplant. The CDR3 DNA is TGTGCCAGCAGTGAAGCGCGGACATTAGCCTACGAGCAGTACTTC. Translation: CASSEARTLAYEQYF.